Listed below are T cell receptor beta chains from one sample, sequenced in a study of T cell changes during pregnancy in multiple sclerosis. Repertoires were generated with immunoSEQ multiplex PCR, while TCRdb's copy carries only in-frame clones and drops some. Here the sample spans 25,000 to 35,000 clones, around 88% being singletons. The material was CD4+ T cells from peripheral blood mononuclear cells, obtained in the first trimester of pregnancy. The receptors were gathered from a female donor in good health, enrolled as a control in a pregnancy study. Each CDR3 is given without its conserved first and last residue. Size tells how often a clone was seen (once, few, many) or the class of an expanded clone, and some rows leave it out.

TRBV5-1	TRBJ2-3	-	ASSLYLDRGTDTQY
TRBV7-8	TRBJ1-2	-	ASSSSADATNYGYT
TRBV5-5	TRBJ2-2	-	ASSLMFSAAGELF
TRBV7-8	TRBJ1-2	-	ASSLQDRGADYGYT
TRBV5-4	TRBJ2-5	once	ASSWGVYQETQY
TRBV7-2	TRBJ2-3	-	ATEARLAGTDTQY
TRBV30	TRBJ1-4	-	ALGAATNEKLF
TRBV30	TRBJ2-6	-	AWSVSGANVLT
TRBV7-2	TRBJ1-5	-	ASRTTGFSNQPQH
TRBV5-5	TRBJ2-5	-	ASQQGVGPETQY
TRBV4-2	TRBJ2-5	-	ASSQFAGTGGQETQY
TRBV4-2	TRBJ2-6	-	ASSQAVSGANVLT
TRBV7-2	TRBJ2-2	-	ASSSGLRGNGELF
TRBV7-2	TRBJ2-3	once	ASSLVIGGARTDTQY
TRBV5-8	TRBJ2-5	-	ASSFPRLAGGRETQY
TRBV6-5	TRBJ1-2	once	ASSPGPANYGYT
TRBV25-1	TRBJ1-1	few	ASRTGAEAF
TRBV7-2	TRBJ2-3	-	ASRPSSLDTQY
TRBV19	TRBJ1-2	once	ASSIGRVDGYT
TRBV2	TRBJ1-4	-	ASTPGQRLEKLF
TRBV5-1	TRBJ2-7	-	ASSLAWGGRDEQY
TRBV19	TRBJ1-5	-	ASSSGRSNQPQH
TRBV5-4	TRBJ1-3	-	ASSLQGTNTIY
TRBV5-1	TRBJ1-1	once	ASSLPQGRVKTEAF
TRBV6-5	TRBJ2-5	-	ASSPGLLSETQY
TRBV29-1	TRBJ1-4	-	SVEPPGQGVEKLF
TRBV14	TRBJ2-7	-	ASSQNPQGGQY
TRBV9	TRBJ1-3	few	ASSGARGNTIY
TRBV5-6	TRBJ1-5	-	ASSAPGQGTRSNQPQH
TRBV5-1	TRBJ2-7	-	ASSPGQGSIEQY
TRBV11-2	TRBJ1-2	-	ASSLLTTLRNGYT
TRBV6-6	TRBJ2-5	-	ASSSGQGAETQY
TRBV7-2	TRBJ2-7	-	ASSRTSGGAFEQY
TRBV29-1	TRBJ1-2	-	SVESQGVLDGYT
TRBV18	TRBJ1-2	-	ASSPLQGNYGYT
TRBV9	TRBJ2-7	-	ASSVGGSSSYEQY
TRBV19	TRBJ1-1	-	ASSEDRETLRNTEAF
TRBV2	TRBJ2-3	few	ASSGRGGTDTQY
TRBV30	TRBJ1-5	-	AWSTGHNQPQH
TRBV5-4	TRBJ2-2	-	ASRPSVTPNTGELF
TRBV5-1	TRBJ2-2	-	ASSYTGQANTGELF
TRBV11-1	TRBJ2-1	-	ASSPGTSVGNEQF
TRBV27	TRBJ1-2	-	ASSFGQGRANYGYT
TRBV6-1	TRBJ2-1	-	ASRGQGVPVDEQF
TRBV5-4	TRBJ2-5	-	ASSLRGGEGETQY